This T cell receptor beta chain was captured in a study of blood T cell repertoires in COVID-19. Only in-frame clones appear in the TCRdb table, and some are missing; sequencing was by immunoSEQ multiplex PCR. The table shows 200,000 to 250,000 clones, with around 90% occurring only once. V dropped 0 bases and J dropped 2; count of bases not matched to a gene: 4. Per germline, CDR1 LGHNA and CDR2 YNFKEQ. The CDR3 totals 17 residues. V gene TRBV4-2 combines with J gene TRBJ1-5; TRBD1 aligns across 10 bases. This TCR derives from a man younger than 40 who had been exposed to COVID-19. The specimen was PBMCs or T cells enriched from blood (not recorded which). CDR3 nucleotide sequence: TGTGCCAGCAGCCAAGAGACAGGGGGCGTTGGCAATCAGCCCCAGCATTTT. The encoded protein is CASSQETGGVGNQPQHF.